What follows is one T cell receptor beta chain and its context. Its antigen remains unidentified. This CDR3 comprises 16 residues. CDR1 and CDR2 (germline): SEHNR, FQNEAQ (reference sequence). The trim removed 5 bases at V and 6 bases at J, leaving 11 bases unmatched. Once RNA had been extracted, it was reverse transcribed into cDNA to act as the sequencing template. Clones were read by immunoSEQ multiplex PCR, and TCRdb kept only the in-frame ones, dropping some. Counted here are some 130,000 clones, 53% occurring once; the ten biggest clones make up roughly 0.5%. The data are from a study of CD8+ T cells in alopecia areata. In the study overall: Tofacitinib exposure lasted 6 to 18 months, followed by 6 months off drug.

Study conclusions and caveats: With patients, TCR sharing proved less clear than in mice, a difference possibly related to HLA. Tofacitinib significantly reduced both scalp clonality and expanded CD8+ clones among the top 100.

Treatment meaning: oral pan-JAK inhibitor, 5-10 mg twice daily. PBMCs provided sorted CD4+ and CD8+ T cells. This clonotype was sampled from a human donor with alopecia areata. The V call is TRBV7-9, the J call TRBJ1-5; 9 bases line up with TRBD1. The sequences come from CD4+ T cells sorted from blood, collected at week 4, from a patient treated with tofacitinib. The CDR3 loop is CASSQPGQGKGQPQHF. The DNA of the CDR3 is TGTGCCAGCAGCCAGCCGGGACAGGGTAAGGGTCAGCCCCAGCATTTT.